The text below deals with one T cell receptor (beta chain). This entry comes from a study of cytomegalovirus exposure and HLA in healthy donors. Vbeta (60) and Jbeta (13) primers were used in the PCR. Sequenced by immunoSEQ multiplex PCR; TCRdb stores in-frame clones only, minus some. Here the sample spans 150,000 or so clones, about 77% being singletons. The V and J ends lost 5 bases and 3 bases, in that order; junction bases with no gene match: 5. Germline V gene sequence: CDR1 LNHDA, CDR2 SQIVND (reference sequence). This CDR3 spans 14 amino acids. What was sequenced was PBMCs. The V gene is TRBV19, the J gene TRBJ2-7; 9 nucleotides line up with TRBD1. The TCR sequence derives from a man aged 25 to 45 in good health and CMV-seronegative. CDR3 in amino acids: CASSGRTGVYEQYF. The DNA for the CDR3 is TGTGCCAGTAGTGGGCGGACAGGGGTCTACGAGCAGTACTTC.